These 18 T cell receptor beta chains were sequenced from one sample in a study of T cell responses to AZD1222 COVID-19 vaccine. The table came from immunoSEQ multiplex PCR; TCRdb's copy has only in-frame clones and leaves some out. The sample lists some 100,000 clones; approximately 87% were seen once. Specimen: peripheral blood, collected on day 0 of AZD1222 vaccination. Receptor source: an adult in good health.

This chain joins TRBV7-3 and TRBJ1-1; D is unclear. In germline, CDR1 is SGHTA, CDR2 FQGTGA. V dropped 5 bases and J dropped 6 bases, with 13 bases sitting between them. The CDR3 has 13 residues. This CDR3 reads CASSQGSGSEAFF. CDR3 bases: TGTGCCAGCAGCCAAGGGTCGGGGTCTGAAGCTTTCTTT. Looking up the rest from reference TRBV7-3 and TRBJ1-1 gives the full variable domain: GAGVSQTPSNKVTEKGKYVELRCDPISGHTALYWYRQSLGQGPEFLIYFQGTGAADDSGLPNDRFFAVRPEGSVSTLKIQRTERGDSAVYLCASSQGSGSEAFFGQGTRLTVV.

This clone was recorded only once. The CDR3 region is CASSQWRGGFTEAFF. CDR3 nucleotides: TGCGCCAGCAGTCAATGGCGGGGAGGGTTCACTGAAGCTTTCTTT. The chain employs TRBV23-1 and TRBJ1-1; D unclear. TRBV23-1 is given ORF status, its function remaining uncertain. Trimming cost V 1 base and J 4 bases, with 13 bases left between them. The CDR3 is 15 residues long.

This clone was recorded only once. The chain uses TRBV7-9 and TRBJ2-3, with D hard to call. Germline V lookup: CDR1 SEHNR, CDR2 FQNEAQ (reference sequence). V was cut by 5 bases and J by 4 bases, with 4 bases left in between. The CDR3 is made up of 11 amino acids. CDR3 sequence (DNA): TGTGCCAGCAGCCGGTCAGATACGCAGTATTTT. Protein product: CASSRSDTQYF.

This chain uses TRBV19 with TRBJ1-1, with D possibly TRBD1 on 5 matching bases. This CDR3 spans 12 amino acids. CDR1 is LNHDA, CDR2 SQIVND, per germline (reference sequence). V lost 2 bases and J 8 bases, leaving 9 bases between the germline ends. CDR3 DNA: TGTGCCAGTAGTATACCAGGGACCGAAGCTTTCTTT. Protein: CASSIPGTEAFF. Based on the CDR3 plus reference TRBV19 and TRBJ1-1, the full variable domain is DGGITQSPKYLFRKEGQNVTLSCEQNLNHDAMYWYRQDPGQGLRLIYYSQIVNDFQKGDIAEGYSVSREKKESFPLTVTSAQKNPTAFYLCASSIPGTEAFFGQGTRLTVV.

V is TRBV12-3 or TRBV12-4 and J is TRBJ1-2; TRBD1 matches at 8 bases. The V and J ends lost 3 bases and 7 bases, in that order; junction bases with no gene match: 4. The CDR3 covers 13 residues. CDR3 loop: CASSLTGAGGYTF. CDR3 nucleotide sequence: TGTGCCAGCAGTTTGACAGGGGCGGGTGGCTACACCTTC.

V usage is TRBV10-2 and J usage is TRBJ1-5; D ambiguous. The CDR3 sequence is 13 residues long. Trimming cost V 2 bases and J 9 bases, with 11 bases left between them. Germline assignment: CDR1 WSHSY and CDR2 SAAADI. Written as DNA, the CDR3 is TGCGCCAGCAGTGAGCCCGGTTCAAGGCCCCAGCATTTT. This codes for CASSEPGSRPQHF.

This clone was detected a few times. The chain is built from TRBV7-2 and TRBJ1-2; the match to TRBD1 covers 9 bases. In germline, CDR1 is SGHTA, CDR2 FQGNSA. This CDR3 is 14 amino acids long. V lost 5 bases to trimming and J lost 6 bases; unmatched junction nucleotides: 7. The CDR3 bases are TGTGCCAGCAGCGCCAACCGGGACAGGGATGGCTACACCTTC. Translated: CASSANRDRDGYTF.

The chain couples TRBV5-6 to TRBJ2-3; D remains ambiguous. CDR1 and CDR2 from the germline V gene are SGHDT and YYEEEE. V was trimmed by 6 bases and J by 2 bases, leaving 22 bases between them. This CDR3 comprises 17 residues. The CDR3, as DNA: TGTGCCAGCACCTATTACCGGGCTCCACTCAACACAGATACGCAGTATTTT. It yields the protein CASTYYRAPLNTDTQYF.

The chain combines TRBV28 with TRBJ2-1; D may be TRBD2 (6 bases). In germline, CDR1 is MDHEN, CDR2 SYDVKM. The CDR3 has 13 residues. Trimming removed 3 bases at V and 4 bases at J, with 7 bases between. DNA of the CDR3: TGTGCCAGCAGTTTTGGGGGGTACAATGAGCAGTTCTTC. Its translation: CASSFGGYNEQFF.

This rearrangement joins TRBV28 to TRBJ2-1, with TRBD2 identical over 15 bases. This CDR3 region has 17 residues. After removal of 5 bases from V and 7 bases from J, the junction contained 9 bases not matched to a gene. CDR1 and CDR2 from the germline V gene are MDHEN and SYDVKM. In DNA form, the CDR3 reads TGTGCCAGCAGTCCTGGACTAGCGGGAGGGCCTAGGAATGAGCAGTTCTTC. Translation gives CASSPGLAGGPRNEQFF.

This clone has a handful of counts. The CDR3 nucleotides are TGCGCCAGCAGCTCTCCGGGACTAGCGGGAGGGAAGATGAACGAGCAGTACTTC. Residues: CASSSPGLAGGKMNEQYF. This chain uses TRBV5-1 with TRBJ2-7; TRBD2 aligns across 16 bases. CDR1 and CDR2 (germline): SGHRS, YFSETQ. The CDR3 runs to 18 residues. V lost 3 bases to trimming and J lost 5 bases; unmatched junction nucleotides: 11.

This rearrangement joins TRBV28 to TRBJ1-2; TRBD1 agrees at 8 bases. Trimming took 4 bases from V and 4 from J; bases not matched to a gene: 11. CDR3 size: 16 residues. The V gene's germline CDR1 is MDHEN and CDR2 SYDVKM. The CDR3 DNA reads as TGTGCCAGCAGTTCCCCTGAGGGACAGGTATTCTATGGCTACACCTTC. Translating it yields CASSSPEGQVFYGYTF.

The rearrangement joins TRBV28 to TRBJ2-1, with TRBD1 as a possible D gene (7 bases). V lost 1 base and J lost 11, with 15 bases in between. The germline V gene encodes CDR1 MDHEN and CDR2 SYDVKM. The length of the CDR3 is 14 residues. CDR3 bases: TGTGCCAGCAGTTTATCGCAGGAGGGGGCTAAGCAGTTCTTC. The encoded protein is CASSLSQEGAKQFF.

The V and J genes are TRBV6-5 and TRBJ1-1; D perhaps matches TRBD1 (6 bases). The CDR3 runs to 15 residues. The germline V gene has CDR1 MNHEY and CDR2 SVGAGI. The germline V and J ends were trimmed by 0 bases and 3 bases, with 11 bases remaining between them. CDR3 sequence reads: CASSYSQGGDTEAFF. The CDR3 DNA is TGTGCCAGCAGTTACTCACAGGGAGGAGACACTGAAGCTTTCTTT.

This clone has more than one count but fewer than ten. The chain has TRBV6-6 and TRBJ2-2, with 12 bases identical to TRBD1. Trimming took 5 bases from V and 6 from J; bases not matched to a gene: 10. Per germline, CDR1 MNHNY and CDR2 SVGAGI (reference sequence). The CDR3 sequence is 17 residues long. The CDR3: CASSPTWGTGGSGELFF. The CDR3 DNA reads as TGTGCCAGCAGTCCCACATGGGGGACAGGGGGCTCCGGGGAGCTGTTTTTT.

This clone was detected once. The rearrangement uses TRBV28 and TRBJ2-7; 7 bases agree with TRBD1. Germline V gene data show CDR1 as MDHEN and CDR2 as SYDVKM. The CDR3 consists of 12 residues. V lost 5 bases, J lost 11 bases, and 9 bases stayed unmatched. CDR3 residues: CASSLPGQRKYF. CDR3 coding DNA: TGTGCCAGCAGTCTTCCGGGACAGAGGAAGTACTTC.

V and J are TRBV7-2 and TRBJ2-2; no clear D gene. V lost 5 bases to trimming and J lost 0 bases, with 13 bases between them. Germline V gene data show CDR1 as SGHTA and CDR2 as FQGNSA. The CDR3 length is 16 residues. In DNA, the CDR3 is TGTGCCAGCAGCATCTCGGCCCAGACGAACACCGGGGAGCTGTTTTTT. Its translation: CASSISAQTNTGELFF.

This clone appeared once. The rearrangement links TRBV19 to TRBJ2-1; 13 bases line up with TRBD2. Germline values: CDR1 LNHDA, CDR2 SQIVND (reference sequence). The CDR3 is 17 residues long. Trimming cost V 5 bases and J 7 bases; bases outside gene matches: 11. The CDR3: CASSGGLAGAQKNEQFF. Written as DNA, the CDR3 is TGTGCCAGTAGTGGAGGACTAGCGGGAGCTCAAAAAAATGAGCAGTTCTTC.